The present entry profiles one T cell receptor beta chain with its context. Its antigen is still unknown. An end of the junction differs from the germline gene, which may be a read error. Germline V gives CDR1 MRHNA, CDR2 SNTAGT. The CDR3 is 13 residues long. This specimen comes from a study of post-analysis software for immune sequencing data. Study details: Recorded disease courses covered relapsing-remitting, secondary progressive and progressive-relapsing multiple sclerosis. Some patients had no subtype annotation. The study's findings and limits: Significantly decreased normalized Chao1 diversity was recorded for multiple sclerosis patients relative to controls. Patients showed TRBV5-6, TRBV5-1 and TRBV20-1 among a few TRBV segments more frequent than in controls. Strong co-clustering by F measure was evident for samples that had been prepared in the same batch.

The TCR beta cDNA libraries carried unique molecular identifiers. Between roughly 0.95 and 10 million T cells gave rise to 500,000 to 600,000 cDNA molecules. TCRdb analysed the PCR reads with MiXCR anew, one entry per CDR3 protein. This table has 750,000 to 950,000 distinct CDR3 sequences, approximately 57% appearing once. Sequenced material: blood. The chain is built from TRBV6-4 and TRBJ2-1; the D gene could be TRBD1 or TRBD2 (5 bases each). This clonotype was sampled from a girl between 10 and 17 years old with multiple sclerosis. This chain's CDR3 is CASRDSDSGEQFF. The CDR3 nucleotides read TGTGCCAGCAGGGACTCCGATTCAGGGGAGCAGTTCTTC.